This paragraph covers one T cell receptor (beta chain) sequence. Its antigen target is currently unknown. No much larger clonotype is one base removed from it; base qualities were not supplied. CDR3 length: 16 amino acids, cysteine to phenylalanine. Left in the record is the CDR3 DNA by itself, 48 bases read in frame from the first base. Between the V and J ends, shortened by 0 bases and 2 bases respectively, the junction contains 12 bases. As encoded in the germline V gene, CDR1 is MNHNS while CDR2 is SASEGT. The sample's time point label is to be understood as: newly diagnosed GD, antithyroid drugs for less than 3 months. For both TCR sequencing and RNA sequencing, RNA was extracted from PBMCs using TRIzol. The diagnosis of Graves' disease followed American Thyroid Association guidelines. The patients came from an endocrinology department in Xi'an, China. Each patient gave roughly 10 milliliters of peripheral blood, collected in an EDTA anticoagulant tube. Ficoll Paque Plus density gradient separation was used to isolate PBMCs, and no further T cell sorting was performed. RNA quality was checked with an Agilent 2100 Bioanalyzer and agarose gel, and concentration with a NanoDrop 2000.

This record belongs to a study of regulatory T cells in long-lasting Graves disease (dated by TCRdb to the early 2020s). Describing the broader study: Newly diagnosed Graves' disease patients had taken antithyroid drugs for less than 3 months. Patients with persistent Graves' disease were compared with patients with newly diagnosed Graves' disease using TCR sequencing and RNA sequencing of peripheral blood. The study took place in China and was registered as a clinical trial. A total of approximately 35 samples underwent TCR sequencing: 13 from persistent and about 20 from newly diagnosed Graves' disease patients. What the authors observed across the whole study: Only peripheral blood was studied, because thyroid tissue, the primary lesion, was inaccessible. The authors noted that the small sample size was a limitation that may lower accuracy. Persistent disease showed preferential use of TRBV28, TRBJ1-2 and TRBJ2-5, whereas newly diagnosed disease favored TRBV20-1 and TRBJ2-1. Only the TCR beta chain was sequenced and analyzed. Patients with persistent disease shared more public clonotypes (around 2,500) than newly diagnosed patients did (around 1,000). Lower TCR Shannon entropy and fewer highly expanded clones were observed in persistent Graves' disease patients than in newly diagnosed patients, which suggested clonal expansion.

The protocol used for the library was multiplex PCR. TCRdb names Illumina HiSeq 4000 as the instrument used. CDR3 regions were amplified by Arm-PCR with iRepertoire HTBI primers to construct TCR beta libraries. Before sequencing, the PCR products underwent gel purification. Per the source publication's procedure: Gene usage analysis of CDR3 amino acid clonotypes used the roughly 62 TRBV and 12 to 15 TRBJ segments found across samples. COPE and FqMerger were used to merge filtered high-quality paired reads into contigs. BLAST was used to align contigs to the IMGT TRBV, TRBD and TRBJ reference genes, and CDR3 was defined following IMGT. Highly expanded clones were defined as clonotypes with a frequency above 0.1%. Shannon entropy served as the measure of repertoire diversity, while the Gini coefficient captured V-J evenness. A clonotype was considered public if more than one individual shared it. TCRdb trimmed the raw reads at Q25, called clones with MiXCR and kept productive beta chains. Rows with one shared CDR3 protein collapse into an entry with the most common genes and DNA. TCRdb's processing, not the authors', yielded these V and J calls. This sample gives about 540,000 distinct CDR3 sequences in total; roughly 13% of them show up just once. Approximately 9.3% of the sample belongs to the ten largest clones.

The sample was also reused in another study, on T cells in Graves' hyperthyroidism and ophthalmopathy. Drawing on the second study: Stable Graves' hyperthyroidism was defined as no progression to ophthalmopathy during 18 months of follow-up. The hyperthyroidism patients were between 18 and 65 years old and newly diagnosed, with a disease duration of less than 2 months. The study excluded patients with uncontrolled infections, other autoimmune diseases, pregnancy or lactation. Diagnoses were based on clinical symptoms, serum thyroxine and TRAb, thyroid ultrasound and orbital computed tomography. For the first round of RT-PCR on the TCR CDR3, the HTBI primer set was used together with the Qiagen OneStep RT-PCR kit. Most expanded thyroid clonotypes (frequency above 0.001) were also found in blood, which suggests that blood repertoires may mirror thyroid immune responses. Ophthalmopathy was separated from stable hyperthyroidism by a 13 V-J signature model, with approximately 86% sensitivity and about 81% specificity obtained in cross-validation and 80%/75% obtained in testing. In validation, the model predicted progression to ophthalmopathy with around 71% sensitivity and approximately 74% specificity, a median of about six months before onset. To identify distinguishing TCR V-J signatures, a discovery cohort of some 100 patients was used, comprising under 45 with Graves' ophthalmopathy and under 60 with stable Graves' hyperthyroidism. An independent validation cohort of under 20 hyperthyroidism patients and about 15 patients who later progressed to ophthalmopathy tested prospective prediction of ophthalmopathy. The roughly 99 discovery patients were divided at random into training and test sets in a 7:3 ratio. In roughly six Graves' hyperthyroidism patients, the study also compared T-cell repertoires from thyroid tissue with T-cell repertoires from blood. After blood sampling, hyperthyroidism patients were treated with methimazole at a starting dose of 30 mg daily, and ophthalmopathy patients were treated with high-dose intravenous methylprednisolone. The libraries were constructed in a second round of multiplex PCR and then size-selected and purified. Sequencing of the libraries was done on an Illumina HiSeq2000 using paired-end 100 bp reads. SOAPnuke was used to process the raw data, removing reads that contained adapters or uncalled bases, had a mean Phred below 15, or lacked an exact match to the constant primer or identifier. COPE v1.2.5 was used to merge the high-quality paired reads, and each unique nucleotide sequence was defined as a clonotype. MiTCR v1.1 was used to align clonotypes to the IMGT TRBV, TRBD and TRBJ reference segments. Only V-J combinations with frequency above 0.0001, covering 99.2% of repertoires, were analysed. A TCS score was defined as the ratio of F50 (clonal expansion) to E x V (chaos), with BLOSUM62-based TCRdist applied between CDR3 peptides within each V-J. Welch's t-statistics and random forest reduced roughly 530 V-J features to 13, which were used in a naive Bayes classifier (R e1071). No statistical method was used to fix the sample size in advance, and group allocation was not hidden from the investigators. The paper reports TCR Vbeta CDR3 sequencing of about 140 peripheral blood samples: approximately 43 ophthalmopathy, roughly 80 hyperthyroidism and 17 progressor patients.

The rearranged segments are TRBV6-1 and TRBJ2-3, with no reliable assignment of the D segment. The receptor was isolated from a man aged 30 to 45 with Graves disease. Donor details come from another sample of the same person, matched by shared clones. The source material was peripheral blood mononuclear cells (PBMCs), sampled at new diagnosis, from a patient treated with antithyroid drugs. DNA sequence: TGTGCCAGCAGTGAAGCGCTGTGGCTAATCACAGATACGCAGTATTTT. Its coded protein is CASSEALWLITDTQYF.